The 18 T cell receptor beta chains reported below all come from one sample, sequenced in a study of blood T cell repertoires in COVID-19. Profiling relied on immunoSEQ multiplex PCR, and the TCRdb table lists in-frame clones only, not all of them. The sample records 430,000 or so clones, over 75% being singletons. The sequencing sample was made of PBMCs or T cells enriched from blood (not recorded which). Receptors were obtained from a woman between 40 and 55 years old who had recovered from COVID-19.

V and J are TRBV11-2 and TRBJ2-2; 10 bases fit TRBD2. In germline, CDR1 is SGHAT, CDR2 FQNNGV. The CDR3 spans 17 residues. DNA of the CDR3: TGTACCCTAGGGGGGCAGCGGGAGGGCCAAAACACCGGGGAGCTGTTTTTT. Residues: CTLGGQREGQNTGELFF.

This chain joins TRBV10-3 and TRBJ1-6; D gene unclear. Germline CDR1 ENHRY, CDR2 SYGVKD. With 0 bases removed from V and 10 bases from J, the gap between germline ends came to 10 bases. The CDR3 consists of 14 residues. CDR3 amino acids: CAISESKELSPLHF. The CDR3 coding sequence is TGTGCCATCAGTGAGTCGAAAGAGCTCTCACCCCTCCACTTT.

Points on this clone: Other nucleotide sequences in the sample specify the same CDR3. The rearrangement uses TRBV2 and TRBJ2-5; TRBD1 might be the D (6 bases). CDR1 is SNHLY and CDR2 is FYNNEI in the germline V gene. CDR3 size: 13 residues. Trimming removed 3 bases at V and 5 bases at J, with 10 bases between. The CDR3 is CASSDRGRETQYF. CDR3 sequence (DNA): TGTGCCAGCAGTGACAGGGGACGGGAGACCCAGTACTTC. Full variable domain (remainder filled in from reference TRBV2 and TRBJ2-5): EPEVTQTPSHQVTQMGQEVILRCVPISNHLYFYWYRQILGQKVEFLVSFYNNEISEKSEIFDDQFSVERPDGSNFTLKIRSTKLEDSAMYFCASSDRGRETQYFGPGTRLLVL.

This clone was found many times. The V and J genes are TRBV27 and TRBJ2-2; 12 bases match TRBD2. Germline V gives CDR1 MNHEY, CDR2 SMNVEV (reference sequence). V gave up 8 bases and J gave up 5 bases; unmatched junction bases: 6. This CDR3 contains 15 residues. DNA for the CDR3: TGTGCCAGCCAACTAGCGGGAGGAGGAACCGGGGAGCTGTTTTTT. The encoded protein is CASQLAGGGTGELFF.

The gene calls are TRBV27 and TRBJ1-2, with TRBD1 as a possible D gene (5 bases). Germline CDR1 is MNHEY and CDR2 is SMNVEV (reference sequence). The CDR3 extends over 14 amino acids. Trimming removed 8 bases from V and 4 bases from J, with 17 bases in between. DNA of the CDR3: TGTGCCAGCCGGGCGGCCGGGAGGGGCTATGGCTACACCTTC. Translating it yields CASRAAGRGYGYTF.

V usage is TRBV19 and J usage is TRBJ2-5, with TRBD1 matching 9 bases. Germline values: CDR1 LNHDA, CDR2 SQIVND (reference sequence). Germline trimming cut 3 bases from V and 10 bases from J; bases unmatched to any gene: 9. The CDR3 consists of 14 residues. The CDR3 reads CASSMFRDREGQYF. The CDR3, as DNA: TGTGCCAGTAGTATGTTTCGGGACAGGGAGGGCCAGTACTTC. Based on the CDR3 plus reference TRBV19 and TRBJ2-5, the full variable domain is DGGITQSPKYLFRKEGQNVTLSCEQNLNHDAMYWYRQDPGQGLRLIYYSQIVNDFQKGDIAEGYSVSREKKESFPLTVTSAQKNPTAFYLCASSMFRDREGQYFGPGTRLLVL.

This clone was observed a single time. Other DNA sequences of this sample code for an identical CDR3. J is TRBJ1-6 and V is TRBV11-2; TRBD1 is a possible D gene (6 bases). Germline CDR1 reads SGHAT; CDR2 reads FQNNGV. Deletions cut 3 bases from V and 11 bases from J, with 11 bases between. The CDR3 has 13 residues. CDR3 region: CASSLGGGTPLHF. The CDR3, as DNA: TGTGCCAGCAGCTTGGGAGGGGGGACACCCCTCCACTTT.

The chain links TRBV19 to TRBJ2-1; 9 bases fit TRBD2. The J segment lost 1 base and the V segment lost 7 bases, leaving 8 bases of the junction unmatched. There are 16 residues in the CDR3. Germline V gives CDR1 LNHDA, CDR2 SQIVND (reference sequence). The chain's CDR3 is CASNSGSARSYNEQFF. The CDR3, as DNA: TGTGCCAGTAATAGCGGGAGCGCCAGGTCCTACAATGAGCAGTTCTTC.

The chain is built from TRBV5-5 and TRBJ2-7; unclear D gene. The germline V gene encodes CDR1 SGHKS and CDR2 YYEKEE (reference sequence). Trimming cost V 4 bases and J 5 bases, with 10 bases left between them. The CDR3 runs to 12 residues. The CDR3 region has the DNA TGTGCCAGCAGCCTCTCCCCCGACGAGCAGTACTTC. Protein product: CASSLSPDEQYF.

The chain is built from TRBV24-1 and TRBJ2-1, with a possible D match to TRBD1 (6 bases). The CDR3 is made up of 14 amino acids. V lost 5 bases to trimming and J lost 5 bases, with 12 bases between them. Germline assignment: CDR1 KGHDR and CDR2 SFDVKD. CDR3 region: CATSGRQADNEQFF. The CDR3 DNA reads as TGTGCCACCAGTGGCCGACAGGCGGACAATGAGCAGTTCTTC.

This chain links TRBV2 with TRBJ2-3; D remains ambiguous. Germline lookup yields CDR1 SNHLY and CDR2 FYNNEI. The length of the CDR3 is 14 residues. V gave up 6 bases and J gave up 5 bases, with 15 bases separating them. CDR3 loop: CASSSPSFRDTQYF. The CDR3 DNA reads TGTGCCAGCAGCTCCCCCTCATTTAGAGATACGCAGTATTTT.

The rearrangement uses TRBV3-1 (or the pseudogene TRBV3-2) and TRBJ2-5; D perhaps matches TRBD1 (6 bases). The CDR3 consists of 16 residues. Germline CDR1 LGHDT, CDR2 YNNKEL (reference sequence). Deletions cut 0 bases from V and 4 bases from J, with 15 bases between. The CDR3 DNA sequence: TGTGCCAGCAGCCAAGACAGGTTCAGAGGGGGAGAGACCCAGTACTTC. It yields the protein CASSQDRFRGGETQYF.

The chain employs TRBV6-5 and TRBJ1-2, with 9 bases matching TRBD1. The CDR3 contains 13 residues. Germline loops: CDR1 MNHEY, CDR2 SVGAGI. V was pared by 6 bases and J by 2 bases, with 1 base of the junction left unmatched. The CDR3 protein is CASRTGGNYGYTF. For the CDR3, the DNA is TGTGCCAGCAGGACAGGGGGAAACTATGGCTACACCTTC.

The V gene is TRBV14, the J gene TRBJ1-2; D call uncertain. The CDR3 length is 17 residues. Germline CDR1 is SGHDN and CDR2 is FVKESK. V lost 2 bases to trimming and J lost 2 bases, with 18 bases between them. CDR3 in DNA: TGTGCCAGCAGCCAACGAGGGTACCTCCTTGGGAACTATGGCTACACCTTC. Protein product: CASSQRGYLLGNYGYTF.

The chain carries TRBV27 and TRBJ2-3; TRBD2 might be the D (5 bases). Germline V lookup: CDR1 MNHEY, CDR2 SMNVEV (reference sequence). Between the trimmed V and J ends, which lost 6 bases and 0 bases, there was a span of 13 bases. The CDR3 extends over 15 amino acids. DNA for the CDR3: TGTGCCAGCAGCCCCCTACGGGATAGCACAGATACGCAGTATTTT. Protein product: CASSPLRDSTDTQYF.

The chain couples TRBV3-1 (or the pseudogene TRBV3-2) to TRBJ1-6; D is possibly TRBD1 (6 bases). With 5 bases removed from V and 0 bases from J, the gap between germline ends came to 8 bases. CDR3 length: 15 residues. Germline CDR1 reads LGHDT; CDR2 reads YNNKEL (reference sequence). This CDR3 is CASSKDSSYNSPLHF. DNA for the CDR3: TGTGCCAGCAGCAAGGACAGCTCCTATAATTCACCCCTCCACTTT.

This chain connects TRBV11-2 to TRBJ1-6; no firm D call. This CDR3 has 13 amino acids. From germline, CDR1 is SGHAT and CDR2 FQNNGV. Trimming shortened V by 4 bases and J by 6 bases, and 7 bases separated the two germline ends. This CDR3 reads CASSSPGNSPLHF. CDR3 in DNA: TGTGCCAGCAGCTCCCCGGGTAATTCACCCCTCCACTTT. Filled out from reference TRBV11-2 and TRBJ1-6, the complete variable domain reads EAGVAQSPRYKIIEKRQSVAFWCNPISGHATLYWYQQILGQGPKLLIQFQNNGVVDDSQLPKDRFSAERLKGVDSTLKIQPAKLEDSAVYLCASSSPGNSPLHFGNGTRLTVT.

The chain employs TRBV30 and TRBJ2-1; the match to TRBD2 covers 15 bases. This CDR3 has 17 residues. Germline loops: CDR1 GTSNPN, CDR2 SVGIG (reference sequence). The J segment lost 3 bases and the V segment lost 6 bases, leaving 9 bases of the junction unmatched. CDR3 sequence: CACPGTSGGTLYNEQFF. CDR3 coding DNA: TGTGCCTGTCCCGGGACTAGCGGGGGGACCCTCTACAATGAGCAGTTCTTC.